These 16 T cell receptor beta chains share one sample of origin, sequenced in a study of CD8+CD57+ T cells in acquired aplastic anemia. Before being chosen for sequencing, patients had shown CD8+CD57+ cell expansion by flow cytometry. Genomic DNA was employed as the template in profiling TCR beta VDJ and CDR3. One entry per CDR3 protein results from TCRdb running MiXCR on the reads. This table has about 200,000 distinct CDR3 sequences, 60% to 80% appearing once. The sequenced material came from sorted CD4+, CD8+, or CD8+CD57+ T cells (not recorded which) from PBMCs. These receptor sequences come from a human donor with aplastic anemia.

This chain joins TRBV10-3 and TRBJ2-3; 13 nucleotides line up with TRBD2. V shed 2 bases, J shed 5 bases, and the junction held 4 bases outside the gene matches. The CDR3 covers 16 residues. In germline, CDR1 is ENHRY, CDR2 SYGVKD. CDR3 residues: CAISETSGGVGDTQYF. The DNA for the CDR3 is TGTGCCATCAGTGAGACTAGCGGGGGGGTGGGAGATACGCAGTATTTT.

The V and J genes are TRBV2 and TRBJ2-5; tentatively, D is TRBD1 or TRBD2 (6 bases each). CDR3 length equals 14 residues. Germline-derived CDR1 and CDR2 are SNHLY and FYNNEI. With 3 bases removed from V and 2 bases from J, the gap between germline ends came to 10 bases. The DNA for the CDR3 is TGTGCCAGCAGTGAGGGGGGCGGACAAGAGACCCAGTACTTC. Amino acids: CASSEGGGQETQYF.

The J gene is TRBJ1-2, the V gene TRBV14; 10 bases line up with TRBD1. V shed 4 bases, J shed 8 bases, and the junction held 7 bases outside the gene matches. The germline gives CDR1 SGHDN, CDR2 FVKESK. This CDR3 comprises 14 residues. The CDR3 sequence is CASSPDRGQEGYTF. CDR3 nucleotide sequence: TGTGCCAGCAGCCCTGACAGGGGGCAGGAGGGCTACACCTTC.

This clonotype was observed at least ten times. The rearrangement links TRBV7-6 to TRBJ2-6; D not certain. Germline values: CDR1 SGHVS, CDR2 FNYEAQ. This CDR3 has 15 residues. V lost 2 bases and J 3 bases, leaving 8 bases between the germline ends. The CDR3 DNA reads TGTGCCAGCAGCTTATTAATCGGTGGGGCCAACGTCCTGACTTTC. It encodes CASSLLIGGANVLTF. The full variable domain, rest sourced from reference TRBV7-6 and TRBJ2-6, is GAGVSQSPRYKVTKRGQDVALRCDPISGHVSLYWYRQALGQGPEFLTYFNYEAQQDKSGLPNDRFSAERPEGSISTLTIQRTEQRDSAMYRCASSLLIGGANVLTFGAGSRLTVL.

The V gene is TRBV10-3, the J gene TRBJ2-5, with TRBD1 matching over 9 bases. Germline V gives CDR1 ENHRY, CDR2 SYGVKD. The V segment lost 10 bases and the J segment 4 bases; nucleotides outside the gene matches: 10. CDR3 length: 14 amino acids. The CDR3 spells CATGDRDPRETQYF. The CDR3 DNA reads TGTGCCACCGGGGACAGGGACCCCCGAGAGACCCAGTACTTC.

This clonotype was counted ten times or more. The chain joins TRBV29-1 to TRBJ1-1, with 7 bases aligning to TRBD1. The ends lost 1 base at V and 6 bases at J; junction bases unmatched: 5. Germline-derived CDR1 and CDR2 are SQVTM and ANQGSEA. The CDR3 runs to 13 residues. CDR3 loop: CSVEGGDSPEAFF. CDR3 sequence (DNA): TGCAGCGTTGAAGGAGGGGACAGCCCTGAAGCTTTCTTT.

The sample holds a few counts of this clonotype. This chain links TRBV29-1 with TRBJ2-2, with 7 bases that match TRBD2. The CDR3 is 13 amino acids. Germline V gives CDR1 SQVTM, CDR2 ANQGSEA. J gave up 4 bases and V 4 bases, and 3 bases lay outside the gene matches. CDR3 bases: TGCAGCGTTGGAGCTAGCGGCACCGGGGAGCTGTTTTTT. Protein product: CSVGASGTGELFF.

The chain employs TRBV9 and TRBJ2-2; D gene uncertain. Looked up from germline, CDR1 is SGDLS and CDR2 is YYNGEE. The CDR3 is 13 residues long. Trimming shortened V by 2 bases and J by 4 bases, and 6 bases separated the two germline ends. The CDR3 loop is CASSVSGTGELFF. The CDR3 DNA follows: TGTGCCAGCAGCGTTAGTGGCACCGGGGAGCTGTTTTTT.

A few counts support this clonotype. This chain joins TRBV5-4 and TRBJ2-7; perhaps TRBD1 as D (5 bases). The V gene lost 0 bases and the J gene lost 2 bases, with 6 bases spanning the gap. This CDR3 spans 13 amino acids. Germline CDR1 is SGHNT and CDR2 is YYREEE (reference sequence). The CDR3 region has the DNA TGTGCCAGCAGCTTGGAAGGGGCCTACGAGCAGTACTTC. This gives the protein CASSLEGAYEQYF.

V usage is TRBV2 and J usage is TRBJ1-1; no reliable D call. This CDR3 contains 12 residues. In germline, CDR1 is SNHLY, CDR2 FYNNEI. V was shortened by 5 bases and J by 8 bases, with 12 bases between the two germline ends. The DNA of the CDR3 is TGTGCCAGCAGTTGGGCAGAAGGAGAAGCTTTCTTT. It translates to CASSWAEGEAFF.

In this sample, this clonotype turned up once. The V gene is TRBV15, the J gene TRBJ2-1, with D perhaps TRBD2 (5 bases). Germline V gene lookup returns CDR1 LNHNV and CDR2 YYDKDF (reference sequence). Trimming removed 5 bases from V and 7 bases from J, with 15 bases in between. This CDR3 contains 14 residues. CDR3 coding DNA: TGTGCCACCAGCGGCCCGAAGGAGGCGAATGAGCAGTTCTTC. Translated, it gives CATSGPKEANEQFF.

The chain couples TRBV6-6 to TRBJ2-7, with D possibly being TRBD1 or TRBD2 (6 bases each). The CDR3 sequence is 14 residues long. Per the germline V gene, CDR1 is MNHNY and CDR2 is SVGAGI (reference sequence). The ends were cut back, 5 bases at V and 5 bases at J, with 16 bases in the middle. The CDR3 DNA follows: TGTGCCAGCAGTGGAGACAGGCGGGGCAACGAGCAGTACTTC. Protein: CASSGDRRGNEQYF.

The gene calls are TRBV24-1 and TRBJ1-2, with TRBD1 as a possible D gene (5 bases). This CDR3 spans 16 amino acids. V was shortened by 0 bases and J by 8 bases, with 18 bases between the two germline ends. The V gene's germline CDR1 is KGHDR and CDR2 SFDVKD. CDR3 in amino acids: CATSDLLTSPREGYTF. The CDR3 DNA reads TGTGCCACCAGTGATTTGCTGACCTCACCCAGGGAGGGCTACACCTTC.

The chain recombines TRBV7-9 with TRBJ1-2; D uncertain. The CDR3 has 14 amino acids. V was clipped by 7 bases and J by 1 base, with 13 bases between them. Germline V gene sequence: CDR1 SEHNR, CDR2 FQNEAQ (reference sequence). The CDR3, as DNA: TGTGCCAGCACCCGATCCCCGGATAACTATGGCTACACCTTC. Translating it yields CASTRSPDNYGYTF.

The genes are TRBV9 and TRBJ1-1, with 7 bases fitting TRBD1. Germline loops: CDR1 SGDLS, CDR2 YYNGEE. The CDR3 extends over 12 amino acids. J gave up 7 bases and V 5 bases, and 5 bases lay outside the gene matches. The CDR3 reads CASSRGLDEAFF. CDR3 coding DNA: TGTGCCAGCAGTAGGGGGCTGGATGAAGCTTTCTTT. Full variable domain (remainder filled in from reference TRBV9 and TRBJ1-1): DSGVTQTPKHLITATGQRVTLRCSPRSGDLSVYWYQQSLDQGLQFLIQYYNGEERAKGNILERFSAQQFPDLHSELNLSSLELGDSALYFCASSRGLDEAFFGQGTRLTVV.

CDR3 nucleotides: TGTGCCACCAGCAGTGCTGCGTCGTTAGCGGGCCTCAATGAGCAGTTCTTC. This sequence encodes CATSSAASLAGLNEQFF. The chain has TRBV15 and TRBJ2-1; the match to TRBD2 covers 7 bases. The trim removed 3 bases at V and 6 bases at J, leaving 14 bases unmatched. The V gene's germline CDR1 is LNHNV and CDR2 YYDKDF (reference sequence). This CDR3 spans 17 amino acids.